Listed here are 21 T cell receptor beta chains from one sample, sequenced in a study of immune evolution from preneoplasia to lung adenocarcinoma (dated by TCRdb to the early 2020s). The library relied on the immunoSEQ multiplex PCR assay. The clones in this table, taken by TCRdb from immuneACCESS, are in-frame only. Not every clone is retained; where verified, under half of the shortfall comes from an unresolved V gene, and the cause of the rest is unknown. The sample contains about 4,900 clones, around nine tenths of them found a single time. The leading ten clones occupy about 2.1% of the sample. Sequenced material: FFPE atypical adenomatous hyperplasia tissue from the lung. The cell subset or site label here, explained by the study, means: atypical adenomatous hyperplasia (AAH), lung preneoplasia. All receptors derive from a person aged 70 to 85 with lung adenocarcinoma.

This chain joins TRBV27 and TRBJ1-1; D is undetermined. Germline lookup yields CDR1 MNHEY and CDR2 SMNVEV (reference sequence). Trimming removed 7 bases from V and 7 bases from J, with 10 bases in between. The CDR3 totals 11 residues. The CDR3 nucleotides are TGTGCCAGCACAGGACGGTTTGAAGCTTTCTTT. It codes for CASTGRFEAFF.

CDR3 coding DNA: TGCGCCAGCAGCCAGGACAGGGGCAGGAACGAGCAGTACTTC. Amino acids: CASSQDRGRNEQYF. The rearrangement uses TRBV4-1 and TRBJ2-7, with 9 nucleotides matching TRBD1. The CDR3 runs to 14 residues. Germline loops: CDR1 MGHRA, CDR2 YSYEKL. The V segment lost 3 bases and the J segment 5 bases; nucleotides outside the gene matches: 5.

The chain recombines TRBV18 with TRBJ1-4, with 9 bases identical to TRBD1. The CDR3 covers 16 residues. Unmatched junction bases numbered 6, after V lost 3 bases and J lost 4 bases. Per germline, CDR1 KGHSH and CDR2 LQKENI. The CDR3 loop reads CASSPRTGVDNEKLFF. DNA of the CDR3: TGTGCCAGCTCACCGCGGACAGGGGTTGATAATGAAAAACTGTTTTTT.

The J gene is TRBJ2-3, the V gene TRBV7-2; D is uncertain. This CDR3 region has 14 residues. Trimming removed 1 base at V and 4 bases at J, with 9 bases between. Germline V gene data show CDR1 as SGHTA and CDR2 as FQGNSA. DNA of the CDR3: TGTGCCAGCAGCTTAGATCGAAGGGCAGATACGCAGTATTTT. This sequence encodes CASSLDRRADTQYF.

The sample holds a few counts of this clone. For the CDR3, the DNA is TGTGCCTGGAGTCCCTCAACGGGTGGCTACACCTTC. This codes for CAWSPSTGGYTF. V gene TRBV30 combines with J gene TRBJ1-2, with D hard to call. V was clipped by 2 bases and J by 7 bases, with 11 bases between them. Germline V gives CDR1 GTSNPN, CDR2 SVGIG (reference sequence). The CDR3 has 12 amino acids. The whole variable domain, remainder taken from reference TRBV30 and TRBJ1-2, is SQTIHQWPATLVQPVGSPLSLECTVEGTSNPNLYWYRQAAGRGLQLLFYSVGIGQISSEVPQNLSASRPQDRQFILSSKKLLLSDSGFYLCAWSPSTGGYTFGSGTRLTVV.

This clone has just a few counts. The rearrangement links TRBV5-1 to TRBJ1-1; the D gene is possibly TRBD1 (6 bases). This CDR3 has 14 residues. Looked up from germline, CDR1 is SGHRS and CDR2 is YFSETQ. The V gene lost 5 bases and the J gene lost 4 bases, with 15 bases spanning the gap. The CDR3 nucleotides read TGCGCCAGCAGGACGGACAGACTGGTCACTGAAGCTTTCTTT. This encodes CASRTDRLVTEAFF.

The V gene is TRBV2, the J gene TRBJ1-3; D perhaps matches TRBD1 (5 bases). The germline V gene has CDR1 SNHLY and CDR2 FYNNEI. V gave up 11 bases and J gave up 7 bases, with 12 bases separating them. The CDR3 extends over 11 amino acids. CDR3 nucleotides: TGTGCCCCTAAGCGGGGGAACACCATATATTTT. It encodes CAPKRGNTIYF.

The chain uses TRBV18 and TRBJ1-2, with 7 bases lining up with TRBD1. The CDR3 loop spans 13 amino acids. V lost 5 bases and J lost 2; bases outside the gene matches: 2. Germline CDR1 and CDR2: KGHSH and LQKENI. The CDR3 here is CASSAGGNYGYTF. For the CDR3, the DNA is TGTGCCAGCTCAGCAGGGGGGAACTATGGCTACACCTTC.

The V and J genes are TRBV4-1 and TRBJ2-2, with 10 positions matching TRBD2. With V trimmed by 2 bases and J by 6 bases, 3 bases remained unmatched. CDR1 is MGHRA and CDR2 is YSYEKL in the germline V gene. CDR3 length: 15 amino acids. CDR3 sequence reads: CASSQPGTSAGELFF. The CDR3 DNA reads TGCGCCAGCAGCCAACCCGGGACTAGCGCCGGGGAGCTGTTTTTT.

The CDR3 loop is CASSRTSGRANEQFF. CDR3 nucleotides: TGTGCCAGCAGCCGAACTAGCGGGAGGGCCAATGAGCAGTTCTTC. The chain employs TRBV7-9 and TRBJ2-1; TRBD2 matches 13 bases. The V and J ends lost 5 bases and 6 bases, in that order; junction bases with no gene match: 4. This CDR3 region has 15 residues. Germline CDR1 and CDR2: SEHNR and FQNEAQ (reference sequence).

The chain couples TRBV28 to TRBJ1-4; a weak D match, TRBD1 (6 bases). Trimming removed 3 bases at V and 7 bases at J, with 12 bases between. CDR3 size: 14 residues. The germline gives CDR1 MDHEN, CDR2 SYDVKM. The CDR3: CASSFTGSVEKLFF. CDR3 coding DNA: TGTGCCAGCAGTTTTACAGGGTCTGTTGAAAAACTGTTTTTT.

CDR3 sequence (DNA): TGTGCCACCAGCAGAGAACTAGCGGAGTACACAGATACGCAGTATTTT. This translates into CATSRELAEYTDTQYF. The V call is TRBV15, the J call TRBJ2-3; TRBD2 agrees at 8 bases. With 0 bases clipped from V and 2 bases from J, the junction kept 4 bases outside the gene matches. From germline, CDR1 is LNHNV and CDR2 YYDKDF (reference sequence). The CDR3 runs to 16 residues.

This clone has just one count. The chain links TRBV28 to TRBJ1-1; D may be TRBD1 (5 bases). CDR1 MDHEN and CDR2 SYDVKM come from the germline V gene. This CDR3 region has 19 residues. The V end was cut by 5 bases, the J end by 3 bases, with 28 bases between. This CDR3 reads CASSRGVTAKTLTDTEAFF. As DNA, the CDR3 is TGTGCCAGCAGTCGGGGGGTGACAGCGAAAACCCTAACGGACACTGAAGCTTTCTTT.

This clone was seen only once. The gene calls are TRBV28 and TRBJ1-1, with no clear D. Germline V gene lookup returns CDR1 MDHEN and CDR2 SYDVKM. This CDR3 is 11 amino acids long. Deletions cut 6 bases from V and 7 bases from J, with 9 bases between. The CDR3: CASSAAFEAFF. The DNA for the CDR3 is TGTGCCAGCAGCGCAGCATTTGAAGCTTTCTTT.

The V and J genes are TRBV4-2 and TRBJ2-1; 12 nucleotides match TRBD1. Losses at the gene ends were 1 base for V and 10 bases for J; bases not matched to a gene: 2. This CDR3 is built from 14 residues. The V gene's germline CDR1 is LGHNA and CDR2 YNFKEQ. CDR3 residues: CASSQVGTGGEQFF. DNA for the CDR3: TGTGCCAGCAGCCAAGTGGGGACAGGGGGCGAGCAGTTCTTC.

The genes are TRBV30 and TRBJ2-7, with D unclear. Germline lookup yields CDR1 GTSNPN and CDR2 SVGIG (reference sequence). The V end was cut by 4 bases, the J end by 1 base, with 14 bases between. This CDR3 has 14 amino acids. The CDR3 sequence: CAWTSRRRSYEQYF. The CDR3 DNA is TGTGCCTGGACTTCCCGACGGAGATCCTACGAGCAGTACTTC.

The chain carries TRBV6-1 and TRBJ2-7; D is uncertain. CDR1 is MNHNS and CDR2 is SASEGT in the germline V gene. V gave up 1 base and J gave up 0 bases, with 10 bases separating them. This CDR3 has 15 residues. CDR3: CASSEEWVFSYEQYF. As DNA, the CDR3 is TGTGCCAGCAGTGAAGAATGGGTGTTCTCCTACGAGCAGTACTTC.

The chain joins TRBV9 to TRBJ2-7, with D perhaps TRBD2 (5 bases). Trimming shortened V by 4 bases and J by 0 bases, and 11 bases separated the two germline ends. CDR1 is SGDLS and CDR2 is YYNGEE in the germline V gene. This CDR3 has 14 residues. The CDR3 region is CASSFSVSSYEQYF. The CDR3 nucleotides are TGTGCCAGCAGCTTTAGCGTTAGCTCCTACGAGCAGTACTTC. The full variable domain, in which reference TRBV9 and TRBJ2-7 provide the parts outside the CDR3, is DSGVTQTPKHLITATGQRVTLRCSPRSGDLSVYWYQQSLDQGLQFLIQYYNGEERAKGNILERFSAQQFPDLHSELNLSSLELGDSALYFCASSFSVSSYEQYFGPGTRLTVT.

This clone has only a few counts. The CDR3 protein is CASSSFDEYTEAFF. In DNA, the CDR3 is TGTGCCAGTAGTTCCTTCGATGAGTACACTGAAGCTTTCTTT. This rearrangement joins TRBV19 to TRBJ1-1; D is unclear. The CDR3 has 14 residues. V shed 5 bases and J shed 3 bases, with 13 bases lying between them. Germline V gene data show CDR1 as LNHDA and CDR2 as SQIVND (reference sequence).

The chain employs TRBV18 and TRBJ1-2; 8 positions match TRBD1. Germline values: CDR1 KGHSH, CDR2 LQKENI. This CDR3 has 13 residues. J was trimmed by 4 bases and V by 5 bases; bases with no gene match: 3. The chain's CDR3 is CASSAGQGYGYTF. CDR3 nucleotides: TGTGCCAGCTCAGCTGGACAGGGCTATGGCTACACCTTC.

The CDR3, as DNA: TGTGCCAGCAGTTCGGCTAGCGGGGTCACCGGGGAGCTGTTTTTT. It yields the protein CASSSASGVTGELFF. The chain employs TRBV6-5 and TRBJ2-2, with 9 positions matching TRBD2. This CDR3 contains 15 residues. CDR1 and CDR2 (germline): MNHEY, SVGAGI. J lost 4 bases, V lost 4 bases, and 4 bases had no gene match.